This T cell receptor (beta chain) was sequenced during a study of beta chain features in type 1 diabetes. Study-level points and caveats: Across all four CD4+ subsets, people with type 1 diabetes showed modestly shorter TCRB CDR3s.

The length of the CDR3 is 15 residues. CDR1 LNHDA and CDR2 SQIVND come from the germline V gene (reference sequence). Trimming left V 1 base short and J 0 bases short, with 9 bases between. Expressed TCRB transcripts were sequenced, since all the RNA that had been isolated was reverse transcribed. The repertoire was sequenced with immunoSEQ multiplex PCR; TCRdb's copy has only in-frame clones and lacks some. The sample has about 650,000 clones, roughly 12% seen once; the top ten hold roughly 0.12%. The sample holds a few counts of this clone. Its antigen is not identified. It was via CD45RO/CCR7/CD25/CD127/CD95/CD27 that CD4+ naive, central memory, regulatory and stem cell-like memory cells were sorted.

The chain recombines TRBV19 with TRBJ1-2; D is undetermined. The sequenced sample consisted of naive CD4+ T cells from blood. This TCR came from a man aged 25-40 years with type 1 diabetes. The CDR3, as DNA: TGTGCCAGTAGTATAGGAACCAAGACTAACTATGGCTACACCTTC. Amino acids: CASSIGTKTNYGYTF.